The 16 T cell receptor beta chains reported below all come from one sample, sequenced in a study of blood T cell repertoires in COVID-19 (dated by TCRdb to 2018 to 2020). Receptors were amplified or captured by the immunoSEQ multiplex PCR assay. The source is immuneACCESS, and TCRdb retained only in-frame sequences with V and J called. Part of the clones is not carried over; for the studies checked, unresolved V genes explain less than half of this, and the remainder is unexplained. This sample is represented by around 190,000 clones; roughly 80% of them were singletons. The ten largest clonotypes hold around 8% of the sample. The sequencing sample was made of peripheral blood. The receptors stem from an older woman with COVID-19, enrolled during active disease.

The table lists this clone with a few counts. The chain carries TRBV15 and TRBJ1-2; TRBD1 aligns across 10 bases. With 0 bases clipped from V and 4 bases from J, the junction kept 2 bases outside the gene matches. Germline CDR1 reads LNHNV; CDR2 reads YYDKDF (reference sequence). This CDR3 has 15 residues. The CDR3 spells CATSRDRDRGYGYTF. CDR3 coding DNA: TGTGCCACCAGCAGAGATCGGGACAGGGGCTATGGCTACACCTTC.

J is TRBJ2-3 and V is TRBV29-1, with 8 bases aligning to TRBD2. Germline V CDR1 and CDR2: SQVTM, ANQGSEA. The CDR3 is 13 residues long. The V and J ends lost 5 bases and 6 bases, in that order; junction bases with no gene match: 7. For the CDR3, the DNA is TGCAGCGTTATCGCGGGAGGATGGGATACGCAGTATTTT. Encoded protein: CSVIAGGWDTQYF.

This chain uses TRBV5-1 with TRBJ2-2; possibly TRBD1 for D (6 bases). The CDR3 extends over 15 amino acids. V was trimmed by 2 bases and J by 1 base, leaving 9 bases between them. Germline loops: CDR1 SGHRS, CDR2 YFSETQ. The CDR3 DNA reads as TGCGCCAGCAGCTTCCCCAGGGGGAACACCGGGGAGCTGTTTTTT. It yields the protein CASSFPRGNTGELFF.

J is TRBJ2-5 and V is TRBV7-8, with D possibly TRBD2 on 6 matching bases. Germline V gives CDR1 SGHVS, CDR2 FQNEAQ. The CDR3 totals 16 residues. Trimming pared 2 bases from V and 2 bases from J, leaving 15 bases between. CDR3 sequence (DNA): TGTGCCAGCAGCTTAATCGGGCGGGATTGGCAAGAGACCCAGTACTTC. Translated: CASSLIGRDWQETQYF.

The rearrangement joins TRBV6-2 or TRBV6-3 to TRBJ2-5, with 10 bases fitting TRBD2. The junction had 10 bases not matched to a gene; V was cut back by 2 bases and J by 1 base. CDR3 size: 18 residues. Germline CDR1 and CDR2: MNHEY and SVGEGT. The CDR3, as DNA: TGTGCCAGCAGTTACCCCACCGGAGCGGGGGGGGTCCAAGAGACCCAGTACTTC. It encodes CASSYPTGAGGVQETQYF.

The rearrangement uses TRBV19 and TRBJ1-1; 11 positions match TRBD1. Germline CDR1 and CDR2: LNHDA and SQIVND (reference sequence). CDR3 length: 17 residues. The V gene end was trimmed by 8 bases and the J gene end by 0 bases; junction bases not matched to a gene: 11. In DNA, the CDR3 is TGTGCCAGTCAGCAGGGACAGGGGGTAGGCGTGAACACTGAAGCTTTCTTT. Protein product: CASQQGQGVGVNTEAFF. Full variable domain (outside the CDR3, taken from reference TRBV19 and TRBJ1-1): DGGITQSPKYLFRKEGQNVTLSCEQNLNHDAMYWYRQDPGQGLRLIYYSQIVNDFQKGDIAEGYSVSREKKESFPLTVTSAQKNPTAFYLCASQQGQGVGVNTEAFFGQGTRLTVV.

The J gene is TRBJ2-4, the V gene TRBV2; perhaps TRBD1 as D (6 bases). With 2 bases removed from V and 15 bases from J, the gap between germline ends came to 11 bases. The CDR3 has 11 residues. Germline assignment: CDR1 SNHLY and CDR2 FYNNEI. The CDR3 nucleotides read TGTGCCAGCAGTGAATCGGTCAGGGGGTACTTC. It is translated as CASSESVRGYF. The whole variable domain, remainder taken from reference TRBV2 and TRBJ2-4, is EPEVTQTPSHQVTQMGQEVILRCVPISNHLYFYWYRQILGQKVEFLVSFYNNEISEKSEIFDDQFSVERPDGSNFTLKIRSTKLEDSAMYFCASSESVRGYFGAGTRLSVL.

This chain's CDR3 is CASSLVMQETQYF. CDR3 sequence (DNA): TGCGCCAGCAGCTTGGTTATGCAAGAGACCCAGTACTTC. V usage is TRBV5-1 and J usage is TRBJ2-5; D uncertain. V was trimmed by 0 bases and J by 2 bases, leaving 5 bases between them. The germline gives CDR1 SGHRS, CDR2 YFSETQ. CDR3 size: 13 residues.

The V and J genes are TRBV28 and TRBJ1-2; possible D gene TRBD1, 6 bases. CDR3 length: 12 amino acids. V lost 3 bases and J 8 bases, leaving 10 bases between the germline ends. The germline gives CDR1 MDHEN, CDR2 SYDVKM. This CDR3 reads CASSFGGLGYTF. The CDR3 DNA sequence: TGTGCCAGCAGTTTCGGGGGGCTCGGCTACACCTTC.

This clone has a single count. The CDR3, as DNA: TGTGCCAGCAGTTACTTCCAGGGGGTCTCTGGAAACACCATATATTTT. Its protein product is CASSYFQGVSGNTIYF. The chain links TRBV6-6 to TRBJ1-3; 7 nucleotides match TRBD1. The CDR3 is 16 residues long. Germline V gives CDR1 MNHNY, CDR2 SVGAGI (reference sequence). The trim removed 1 base at V and 0 bases at J, leaving 3 bases unmatched.

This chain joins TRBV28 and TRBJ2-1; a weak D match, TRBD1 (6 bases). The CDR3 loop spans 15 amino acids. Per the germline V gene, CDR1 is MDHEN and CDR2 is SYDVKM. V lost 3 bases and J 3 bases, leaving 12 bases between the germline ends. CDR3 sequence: CASSFLQGFYNEQFF. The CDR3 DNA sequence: TGTGCCAGCAGTTTCTTACAGGGTTTCTACAATGAGCAGTTCTTC. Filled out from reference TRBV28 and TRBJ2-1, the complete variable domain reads DVKVTQSSRYLVKRTGEKVFLECVQDMDHENMFWYRQDPGLGLRLIYFSYDVKMKEKGDIPEGYSVSREKKERFSLILESASTNQTSMYLCASSFLQGFYNEQFFGPGTRLTVL.

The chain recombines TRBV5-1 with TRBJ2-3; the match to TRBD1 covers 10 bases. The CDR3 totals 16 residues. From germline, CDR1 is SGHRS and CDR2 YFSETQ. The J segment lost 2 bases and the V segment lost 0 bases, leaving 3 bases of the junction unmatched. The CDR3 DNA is TGCGCCAGCAGCTTGGCAGGGACAGGGGCCACAGATACGCAGTATTTT. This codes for CASSLAGTGATDTQYF.

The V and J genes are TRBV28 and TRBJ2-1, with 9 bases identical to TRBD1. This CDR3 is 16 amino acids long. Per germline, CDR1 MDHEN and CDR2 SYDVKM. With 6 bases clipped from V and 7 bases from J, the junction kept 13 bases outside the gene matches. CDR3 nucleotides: TGTGCCAGCAGCCGACCCCTCGGGACAGGGATAAATGAGCAGTTCTTC. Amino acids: CASSRPLGTGINEQFF.

The chain's CDR3 is CASSLVPGQGSNSPLHF. The CDR3 DNA is TGCGCCAGCAGCCTAGTCCCGGGACAGGGATCCAACTCACCCCTCCACTTT. This chain uses TRBV4-1 with TRBJ1-6; 9 bases match TRBD1. There are 17 residues in the CDR3. The germline V gene encodes CDR1 MGHRA and CDR2 YSYEKL. Trimming removed 4 bases from V and 10 bases from J; junction bases left unmatched: 14.

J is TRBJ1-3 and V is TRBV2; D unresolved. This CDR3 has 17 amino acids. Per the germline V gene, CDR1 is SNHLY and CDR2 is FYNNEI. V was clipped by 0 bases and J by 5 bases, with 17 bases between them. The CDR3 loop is CASSEALGQQFRNTIYF. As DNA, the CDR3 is TGTGCCAGCAGTGAAGCGCTTGGGCAGCAGTTCAGAAACACCATATATTTT.

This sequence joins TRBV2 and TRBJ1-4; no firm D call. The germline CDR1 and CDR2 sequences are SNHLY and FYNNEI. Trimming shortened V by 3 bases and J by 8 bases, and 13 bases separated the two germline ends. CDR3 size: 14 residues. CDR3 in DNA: TGTGCCAGCAGTGACGGGGATTTAGGAGAAAAACTGTTTTTT. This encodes CASSDGDLGEKLFF.